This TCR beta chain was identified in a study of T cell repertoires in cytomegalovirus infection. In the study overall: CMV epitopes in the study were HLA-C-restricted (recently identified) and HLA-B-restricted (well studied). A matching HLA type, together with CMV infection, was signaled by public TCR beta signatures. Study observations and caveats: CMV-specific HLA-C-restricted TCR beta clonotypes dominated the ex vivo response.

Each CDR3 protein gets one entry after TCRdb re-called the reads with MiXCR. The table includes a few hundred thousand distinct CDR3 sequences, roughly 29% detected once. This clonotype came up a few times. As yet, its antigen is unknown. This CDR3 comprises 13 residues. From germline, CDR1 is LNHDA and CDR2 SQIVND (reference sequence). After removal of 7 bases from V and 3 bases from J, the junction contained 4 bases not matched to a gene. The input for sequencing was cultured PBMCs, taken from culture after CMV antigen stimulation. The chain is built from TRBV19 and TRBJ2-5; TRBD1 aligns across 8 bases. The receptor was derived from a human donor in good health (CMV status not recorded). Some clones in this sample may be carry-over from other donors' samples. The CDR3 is CASKIQGEETQYF. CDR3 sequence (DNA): TGTGCCAGTAAGATACAGGGGGAAGAGACCCAGTACTTC.